Following are 9 T cell receptor beta chains from one sample sequenced in a study of blood T cell repertoires in COVID-19. The assay was immunoSEQ multiplex PCR, and TCRdb's table has in-frame clones only and misses some. This table has fewer than 100,000 clones, 88% appearing once. The sample was peripheral blood. The receptor source for this set is a human donor in a cohort sampled during active COVID-19.

J is TRBJ2-1 and V is TRBV3-1 (or the pseudogene TRBV3-2); tentatively, D is TRBD2 (6 bases). The CDR3 extends over 15 amino acids. The ends were cut back, 1 base at V and 9 bases at J, with 16 bases in the middle. Germline V CDR1 and CDR2: LGHDT, YNNKEL (reference sequence). The CDR3 bases are TGTGCCAGCAGCCAAGCGGCGGGAAGGGAGGTTGAGCAGTTCTTC. Residues: CASSQAAGREVEQFF.

The chain joins TRBV5-4 to TRBJ1-1; possible D gene TRBD1, 5 bases. CDR1 is SGHNT and CDR2 is YYREEE in the germline V gene (reference sequence). Trimming shortened V by 4 bases and J by 1 base, and 14 bases separated the two germline ends. The CDR3 is 15 residues long. In DNA form, the CDR3 reads TGTGCCAGCAGCGCCGGGACTTCCACGAACACTGAAGCTTTCTTT. Protein sequence: CASSAGTSTNTEAFF.

The gene calls are TRBV5-1 and TRBJ2-7; D unclear. CDR3 length equals 14 residues. Trimming removed 4 bases from V and 2 bases from J, with 13 bases in between. Germline lookup yields CDR1 SGHRS and CDR2 YFSETQ. CDR3 amino acids: CASSGFQVPYEQYF. DNA for the CDR3: TGCGCCAGCAGCGGCTTTCAGGTACCCTACGAGCAGTACTTC.

The V gene is TRBV5-1, the J gene TRBJ2-5; possibly TRBD1 for D (5 bases). CDR3 length: 13 amino acids. Trimming left V 3 bases short and J 2 bases short, with 8 bases between. In germline, CDR1 is SGHRS, CDR2 YFSETQ. CDR3 region: CASSWTRQETQYF. CDR3 DNA: TGCGCCAGCAGCTGGACAAGACAAGAGACCCAGTACTTC.

J is TRBJ2-5 and V is TRBV7-2, with 7 bases lining up with TRBD2. Germline V lookup: CDR1 SGHTA, CDR2 FQGNSA. Trimming cost V 5 bases and J 2 bases; bases outside gene matches: 5. This CDR3 region has 14 residues. CDR3 sequence (DNA): TGTGCCAGCAGCCCTACTAGCGCTCAAGAGACCCAGTACTTC. It encodes CASSPTSAQETQYF.

This sequence joins TRBV6-6 and TRBJ2-2; 11 bases map to TRBD2. The V segment lost 4 bases and the J segment 5 bases; nucleotides outside the gene matches: 3. The CDR3 has 15 amino acids. From germline, CDR1 is MNHNY and CDR2 SVGAGI (reference sequence). The CDR3 reads CASSSLAGGTGELFF. The CDR3 DNA reads as TGTGCCAGCAGTTCCCTAGCGGGAGGTACCGGGGAGCTGTTTTTT.

This chain uses TRBV6-5 with TRBJ2-2; 11 bases are a match to TRBD2. The CDR3 contains 16 residues. Unmatched junction bases numbered 7, after V lost 2 bases and J lost 8 bases. Germline V gene sequence: CDR1 MNHEY, CDR2 SVGAGI. The CDR3, as DNA: TGTGCCAGCAGTTACGATAGCGGGAGGGCTGGGGGGGAGCTGTTTTTT. It specifies CASSYDSGRAGGELFF.

This clone was found once. This chain joins TRBV5-6 and TRBJ2-1, with a tentative D call TRBD2 (5 bases). The CDR3 consists of 14 residues. Between the trimmed V and J ends, which lost 4 bases and 8 bases, there was a span of 16 bases. Germline loops: CDR1 SGHDT, CDR2 YYEEEE. The CDR3 loop reads CASSKRTGGDEQFF. The CDR3 nucleotides are TGTGCCAGCAGCAAAAGGACTGGAGGCGATGAGCAGTTCTTC.

The chain recombines TRBV3-1 (or the pseudogene TRBV3-2) with TRBJ1-2; D gene ambiguous. V lost 0 bases and J lost 6, with 8 bases in between. Germline loops: CDR1 LGHDT, CDR2 YNNKEL (reference sequence). The CDR3 is made up of 13 amino acids. The DNA for the CDR3 is TGTGCCAGCAGCCAAGAGCAGATGGATGGCTACACCTTC. This encodes CASSQEQMDGYTF.